These 4 T cell receptor beta chains were all obtained from the same sample, sequenced in a study of T cells after yellow fever vaccination. Each CDR3 protein is one row after TCRdb ran MiXCR on the 5' RACE reads. The table includes about 73,000 distinct CDR3 sequences, just under 8% detected once. The sequences come from CD8+ T cells sorted from PBMCs, collected on the day of the yellow fever booster vaccination. Every receptor here comes from a man younger than 45 who received the YFV17D yellow fever vaccine.

This clonotype has just a few counts. The V call is TRBV15, the J call TRBJ2-2, with TRBD2 identical over 8 bases. The germline V gene has CDR1 LNHNV and CDR2 YYDKDF (reference sequence). The CDR3 has 16 residues. V was pared by 1 base and J by 5 bases, with 6 bases of the junction left unmatched. The chain's CDR3 is CATSRGTSLRTGELFF. CDR3 nucleotides: TGTGCCACCAGCAGAGGGACTAGCCTAAGGACCGGGGAGCTGTTTTTT.

This chain joins TRBV12-3 or TRBV12-4 and TRBJ2-7; 9 bases agree with TRBD1. The trim removed 8 bases at V and 5 bases at J, leaving 7 bases unmatched. The CDR3 extends over 13 amino acids. CDR3 in amino acids: CASGGTGFHEQYF. The CDR3 DNA reads TGTGCCAGCGGGGGGACAGGGTTCCACGAGCAGTACTTC.

The chain combines TRBV11-2 with TRBJ2-7; D is possibly TRBD2 (5 bases). This CDR3 has 14 residues. V lost 4 bases, J lost 6 bases, and 16 bases lay in between. Germline V CDR1 and CDR2: SGHAT, FQNNGV. The CDR3 nucleotides are TGTGCCAGCAGCTCCCGGGGAGTGTACGGCGAGCAGTACTTC. Amino acids: CASSSRGVYGEQYF.

The V and J genes are TRBV5-1 and TRBJ2-5; TRBD2 matches at 13 bases. V lost 4 bases and J lost 4; bases outside the gene matches: 4. CDR3 length equals 15 residues. The V gene's germline CDR1 is SGHRS and CDR2 YFSETQ. This CDR3 reads CASSGGLAGLETQYF. For the CDR3, the DNA is TGCGCCAGCAGCGGGGGACTAGCGGGATTAGAGACCCAGTACTTC.